Shown below are 10 T cell receptor beta chains from a single sample sequenced in a study of blood T cell repertoires in COVID-19. The protocol was immunoSEQ multiplex PCR, while the TCRdb copy is restricted to in-frame clones and leaves out a portion. The data contain tens of thousands of clones, around nine tenths of them singletons. Specimen: peripheral blood. These receptors originate from a man in his fifties or sixties with active COVID-19.

CDR3 coding DNA: TGTGCCAGCAGTGAAGGGCTACTAGCGGGAGGGTCGGCCCAGTACTTC. Translation: CASSEGLLAGGSAQYF. This sequence joins TRBV2 and TRBJ2-5, with TRBD2 matching 13 bases. With V trimmed by 1 base and J by 9 bases, 8 bases remained unmatched. Germline loops: CDR1 SNHLY, CDR2 FYNNEI. CDR3 length equals 16 residues.

This chain connects TRBV7-9 to TRBJ1-1, with D possibly matching TRBD1 (6 bases). Germline CDR1 reads SEHNR; CDR2 reads FQNEAQ (reference sequence). The CDR3 has 15 residues. Trimming shortened V by 0 bases and J by 8 bases, and 16 bases separated the two germline ends. The CDR3, as DNA: TGTGCCAGCAGCTTAGCAGGGGGAACTTCAGGGGAAGCTTTCTTT. Translation: CASSLAGGTSGEAFF.

The chain links TRBV5-6 to TRBJ2-1; 9 bases map to TRBD2. Germline V gene lookup returns CDR1 SGHDT and CDR2 YYEEEE. The length of the CDR3 is 17 residues. J gave up 2 bases and V 1 base, and 7 bases lay outside the gene matches. The DNA of the CDR3 is TGTGCCAGCAGCTTGATCTCGGCGGGAGGGCCCTACAATGAGCAGTTCTTC. Protein product: CASSLISAGGPYNEQFF.

The rearrangement joins TRBV9 to TRBJ2-1; 14 bases fit TRBD2. This CDR3 is built from 15 residues. V trimming: 3 bases; J trimming: 7 bases; junction bases outside the gene matches: 3. Germline V gene sequence: CDR1 SGDLS, CDR2 YYNGEE. The CDR3 sequence is CASSAGTSGSNEQFF. In nucleotides, the CDR3 is TGTGCCAGCAGCGCCGGGACTAGCGGGAGTAATGAGCAGTTCTTC.

The rearrangement uses TRBV6-1 and TRBJ1-5; possible D gene TRBD1, 6 bases. Per the germline V gene, CDR1 is MNHNS and CDR2 is SASEGT. CDR3 length equals 15 residues. V was clipped by 3 bases and J by 9 bases, with 18 bases between them. CDR3 in amino acids: CASSDGGGSVTPQHF. Written as DNA, the CDR3 is TGTGCCAGCAGTGATGGGGGCGGGTCCGTGACGCCCCAGCATTTT.

The V call is TRBV5-4, the J call TRBJ2-1; 9 bases line up with TRBD2. CDR3 size: 17 residues. The trim removed 0 bases at V and 9 bases at J, leaving 13 bases unmatched. CDR1 is SGHNT and CDR2 is YYREEE in the germline V gene (reference sequence). In nucleotides, the CDR3 is TGTGCCAGCAGCTTGGCCGGGGGGGCTAGCGGGACCAGTGAGCAGTTCTTC. Residues: CASSLAGGASGTSEQFF.

The V gene is TRBV28, the J gene TRBJ1-5; D remains unclear. The germline V gene encodes CDR1 MDHEN and CDR2 SYDVKM. This CDR3 has 15 amino acids. Trimming cost V 2 bases and J 7 bases, with 15 bases left between them. DNA of the CDR3: TGTGCCAGCAGTTTACACGGGAGCGACAAGCAGCCCCAGCATTTT. This sequence encodes CASSLHGSDKQPQHF.

The chain joins TRBV29-1 to TRBJ2-1; tentative D call: TRBD2 (6 bases). The CDR3 length is 14 residues. V was clipped by 3 bases and J by 2 bases, with 11 bases between them. Germline lookup yields CDR1 SQVTM and CDR2 ANQGSEA. This CDR3 is CSVDGSSAYNEQFF. The CDR3, as DNA: TGCAGCGTTGACGGCTCTAGCGCCTACAATGAGCAGTTCTTC.

The chain couples TRBV19 to TRBJ1-5; TRBD1 might be the D (6 bases). The CDR3 is made up of 14 amino acids. Deletions cut 10 bases from V and 5 bases from J, with 18 bases between. CDR1 and CDR2 (germline): LNHDA, SQIVND (reference sequence). The CDR3: CATEAYYRDQPQHF. DNA of the CDR3: TGTGCCACCGAAGCATATTACAGGGATCAGCCCCAGCATTTT.

The CDR3 coding sequence is TGTGCCAGCAGTTTATTTGCGGGAGGGCCTAAAGATACGCAGTATTTT. This translates into CASSLFAGGPKDTQYF. V is TRBV27 and J is TRBJ2-3; 9 nucleotides line up with TRBD2. In germline, CDR1 is MNHEY, CDR2 SMNVEV (reference sequence). The V segment lost 1 base and the J segment 5 bases; nucleotides outside the gene matches: 7. The CDR3 consists of 16 residues.